A selection of T cell receptor beta chains follows, all from one sample in a study of cytomegalovirus exposure and HLA in healthy donors. The repertoire was sequenced with immunoSEQ multiplex PCR; TCRdb's copy has only in-frame clones and lacks some. The sample consists of roughly 180,000 clones, 65% to 85% of them appearing once. Sequencing was carried out using PBMCs. Source of these receptors: a woman in her forties or fifties in good health and CMV-seropositive. The CDR3 runs from the conserved cysteine through the conserved F or W. The D gene is left open where the match is weak. Some rows have no size entry. The others give once, few or many, or a class for an expanded clone.

TRBV28	NA	TRBD1	TRBJ1-6	TGTGCCAGCAGTCCCTCGACAGGGGTTAACTCACCCCTCCACTTT	CASSPSTGVNSPLHF
TRBV29-1	NA	TRBD2	TRBJ2-2	TGCAGCGTTGGGACTAGCCAGGGGGAGCTGTTTTTT	CSVGTSQGELFF
TRBV4-3	NA	NA	TRBJ2-7	TGCGCCAGCAGCCAGGATACAGGGTTAAGCTCCTACGAGCAGTACTTC	CASSQDTGLSSYEQYF
TRBV7-2	NA	NA	TRBJ1-3	TGTGCCAGCAGCTTAGCAGGCTTGGGCACCGCATTCTCTGGAAACACCATATATTTT	CASSLAGLGTAFSGNTIYF
TRBV6-5	NA	NA	TRBJ2-7	TGTGCCAGCAGTTACTCTGGCGGGACCTACGAGCAGTACTTC	CASSYSGGTYEQYF
TRBV7-2	NA	NA	TRBJ2-2	TGTGCCAGCAGCCTCCAGGCCCCCCCCGGGGAGCTGTTTTTT	CASSLQAPPGELFF
TRBV4-3	NA	NA	TRBJ1-2	TGCGCCAGCAGCCAATCCGGGAATGGCTACACCTTC	CASSQSGNGYTF
TRBV6-4	NA	NA	TRBJ2-2	TGTGCCAGCAGTCCTTCCCCGAACACCGGGGAGCTGTTTTTT	CASSPSPNTGELFF
TRBV28	NA	TRBD1	TRBJ1-1	TGTGCCAGCAGTGGGGACAGGGGGCACACTGAAGCTTTCTTT	CASSGDRGHTEAFF
TRBV6-4	NA	NA	TRBJ2-7	TGTGCCAGCAGTGACTCCGCGTCCTACGAGCAGTACTTC	CASSDSASYEQYF
TRBV4-1	NA	NA	TRBJ1-4	TGCGCCAGCAGCCAACAATCGAGAGACACTGCGGGTGAGGATGAAAAACTGTTTTTT	CASSQQSRDTAGEDEKLFF
TRBV7-8	once	TRBD1	TRBJ2-1	TGTGCCAGCAGCGCAGGACAGGGGGAATGGAATGAGCAGTTCTTC	CASSAGQGEWNEQFF
TRBV7-2	NA	NA	TRBJ1-6	TGTGCCAGCAGCTTAGAAGGGGGGGCCGTAACTTCACCCCTCCACTTT	CASSLEGGAVTSPLHF
TRBV27	NA	TRBD2	TRBJ2-7	TGTGCCAGCAGTCCTCGACTAGCGGGGGAACCTCGGAACTACGAGCAGTACTTC	CASSPRLAGEPRNYEQYF